Below are 11 T cell receptor beta chains sequenced from a single sample in a study of cytomegalovirus exposure and HLA in healthy donors. Use of 60 Vbeta and 13 Jbeta primers characterized the PCR. Profiled with immunoSEQ multiplex PCR; TCRdb holds only in-frame clones, not every one. Of fewer than 150,000 clones in the sample, 76% were seen once. The sample consisted of PBMCs. The source of these receptors is a man aged 18 to 29 in good health and CMV-seronegative.

The J gene is TRBJ2-7, the V gene TRBV19; D is possibly TRBD1 (6 bases). V lost 6 bases to trimming and J lost 1 base, with 10 bases between them. This CDR3 has 13 amino acids. The V gene's germline CDR1 is LNHDA and CDR2 SQIVND (reference sequence). This chain's CDR3 is CASSLDSSYEQYF. In nucleotides, the CDR3 is TGTGCCAGTAGCTTGGACAGTTCCTACGAGCAGTACTTC.

This clone was seen a handful of times. The rearrangement uses TRBV2 and TRBJ2-5; D is ambiguous. Trimming shortened V by 8 bases and J by 1 base, and 17 bases separated the two germline ends. This CDR3 is built from 15 residues. Germline CDR1 reads SNHLY; CDR2 reads FYNNEI. CDR3 coding DNA: TGTGCCAGCGGGCACCGCCGGCTCTTCCAAGAGACCCAGTACTTC. Translation gives CASGHRRLFQETQYF. The full variable domain, in which reference TRBV2 and TRBJ2-5 provide the parts outside the CDR3, is EPEVTQTPSHQVTQMGQEVILRCVPISNHLYFYWYRQILGQKVEFLVSFYNNEISEKSEIFDDQFSVERPDGSNFTLKIRSTKLEDSAMYFCASGHRRLFQETQYFGPGTRLLVL.

The chain couples TRBV7-4 to TRBJ1-1; 7 bases align to TRBD1. The germline V gene encodes CDR1 SGHVT and CDR2 SQSDAQ. The CDR3 totals 17 residues. Germline trimming cut 4 bases from V and 0 bases from J; bases unmatched to any gene: 11. CDR3 in amino acids: CASSSKDRKGMNTEAFF. CDR3 nucleotides: TGTGCCAGCAGCTCTAAGGACAGGAAAGGAATGAACACTGAAGCTTTCTTT.

V gene TRBV6-5 combines with J gene TRBJ2-2; TRBD2 agrees at 7 bases. Germline CDR1 reads MNHEY; CDR2 reads SVGAGI. The CDR3 consists of 15 residues. Trimming took 8 bases from V and 5 from J; bases not matched to a gene: 11. DNA of the CDR3: TGTGCCAGCCATAGAGGCGGGGGAGGGACCGGGGAGCTGTTTTTT. It encodes CASHRGGGGTGELFF.

The CDR3 DNA follows: TGTGCCAGCAGCTTAGGCCGGGCGAACACCGGGGAGCTGTTTTTT. Residues: CASSLGRANTGELFF. The V call is TRBV13, the J call TRBJ2-2; D unclear. In germline, CDR1 is PRHDT, CDR2 FYEKMQ (reference sequence). V lost 0 bases to trimming and J lost 0 bases, with 5 bases between them. The CDR3 spans 15 residues.

The rearrangement uses TRBV27 and TRBJ2-7, with a weak D call TRBD2 (6 bases). The CDR3 runs to 16 residues. The germline V and J ends were trimmed by 5 bases and 1 base, with 18 bases remaining between them. CDR1 and CDR2 from the germline V gene are MNHEY and SMNVEV (reference sequence). In DNA, the CDR3 is TGTGCCAGCAGTCTACTCTGGACGGGAGCATCCTACGAGCAGTACTTC. This encodes CASSLLWTGASYEQYF.

The chain has TRBV28 and TRBJ2-3; 8 bases match TRBD2. CDR1 and CDR2 from the germline V gene are MDHEN and SYDVKM. The CDR3 covers 14 residues. With 4 bases clipped from V and 3 bases from J, the junction kept 3 bases outside the gene matches. The CDR3 reads CASSSGLATDTQYF. The CDR3 nucleotides read TGTGCCAGCAGTTCTGGACTAGCAACAGATACGCAGTATTTT.

The chain links TRBV29-1 to TRBJ2-5; TRBD2 matches 8 bases. CDR3 length: 16 amino acids. From germline, CDR1 is SQVTM and CDR2 ANQGSEA. V was pared by 4 bases and J by 9 bases, with 19 bases of the junction left unmatched. The CDR3 DNA follows: TGCAGCGTTGCGCTAGGTGTGCGGGGGGCCCCGCTGGCCCAGTACTTC. This translates into CSVALGVRGAPLAQYF.

The V gene is TRBV28, the J gene TRBJ2-1, with D perhaps matching TRBD2 (6 bases). The CDR3 sequence is 14 residues long. Trimming pared 3 bases from V and 5 bases from J, leaving 11 bases between. Germline lookup yields CDR1 MDHEN and CDR2 SYDVKM. The CDR3 protein is CASSFLRGDNEQFF. The CDR3 DNA is TGTGCCAGCAGTTTTCTGCGGGGAGACAATGAGCAGTTCTTC.

This clone appeared once. The CDR3 sequence: CASSERVPYEQYF. CDR3 sequence (DNA): TGTGCCAGCAGTGAGAGGGTACCCTACGAGCAGTACTTC. The V and J genes are TRBV2 and TRBJ2-7, with D possibly matching TRBD2 (5 bases). The V end was cut by 3 bases, the J end by 2 bases, with 8 bases between. From germline, CDR1 is SNHLY and CDR2 FYNNEI. This CDR3 has 13 residues.

J is TRBJ1-6 and V is TRBV10-2, with 7 positions matching TRBD1. The CDR3 sequence is 13 residues long. Looked up from germline, CDR1 is WSHSY and CDR2 is SAAADI. V was clipped by 5 bases and J by 6 bases; unmatched bases: 1. Written as DNA, the CDR3 is TGCGCCAGCAGTCAGGGGGGTAATTCACCCCTCCACTTT. It is translated as CASSQGGNSPLHF.